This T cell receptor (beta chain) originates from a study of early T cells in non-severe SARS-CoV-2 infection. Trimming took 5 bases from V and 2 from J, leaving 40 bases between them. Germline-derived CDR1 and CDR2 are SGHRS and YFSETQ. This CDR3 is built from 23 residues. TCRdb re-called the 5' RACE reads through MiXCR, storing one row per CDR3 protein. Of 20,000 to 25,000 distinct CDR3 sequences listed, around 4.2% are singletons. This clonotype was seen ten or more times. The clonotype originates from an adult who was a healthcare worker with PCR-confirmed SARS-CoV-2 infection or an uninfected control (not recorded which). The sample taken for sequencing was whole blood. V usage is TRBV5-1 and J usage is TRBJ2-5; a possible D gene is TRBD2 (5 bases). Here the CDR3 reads CASSFFTFAGPLYFPQWQETQYF. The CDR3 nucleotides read TGCGCCAGCAGTTTTTTCACCTTTGCGGGTCCTCTCTACTTCCCTCAATGGCAAGAGACCCAGTACTTC.